This T cell receptor beta chain was identified in a study of control samples from healthy donors and cancer patients. The germline V gene has CDR1 SGHRS and CDR2 YFSETQ. The CDR3 runs to 15 residues. The trim removed 1 base at V and 1 base at J, leaving 5 bases unmatched. TCRdb's copy holds only in-frame clones and misses some; the assay was immunoSEQ multiplex PCR. The data show roughly 180,000 clones, just over 90% seen once. The genes are TRBV5-1 and TRBJ2-7, with 7 bases aligning to TRBD2. The receptor was derived from a woman aged 55-70 years in good health. The sample comprised blood. The CDR3 here is CASSLSSGESYEQYF. CDR3 bases: TGCGCCAGCAGCTTGTCCAGCGGGGAATCCTACGAGCAGTACTTC.